This entry lists 10 T cell receptor beta chains sequenced from one sample in a study of T cells in Graves' hyperthyroidism and ophthalmopathy. The investigators amplified TCR beta CDR3 regions from RNA transcripts. RT-PCR in the first round (using the HTBI primer set) targeted the TCR CDR3. TCRdb processed the multiplex PCR reads anew with MiXCR; each CDR3 protein has one entry. This sample has a few hundred thousand distinct CDR3 sequences, with roughly 15% found just once. Material: blood. The origin of the receptors is a woman aged 55-70 years with Graves' ophthalmopathy.

This clonotype was picked up many times. The chain employs TRBV5-1 and TRBJ2-1; 7 bases are shared with TRBD2. V was pared by 3 bases and J by 6 bases, with 12 bases of the junction left unmatched. This CDR3 has 16 residues. Germline values: CDR1 SGHRS, CDR2 YFSETQ. CDR3 region: CASSYVSGLGFNEQFF. The DNA for the CDR3 is TGCGCCAGCAGCTATGTATCTGGACTAGGGTTCAATGAGCAGTTCTTC.

The rearrangement uses TRBV5-4 and TRBJ2-2; D not certain. Germline V gene lookup returns CDR1 SGHNT and CDR2 YYREEE (reference sequence). Trimming took off 3 bases at V and 3 bases at J, with 12 bases between the two ends. The CDR3 is made up of 15 amino acids. The CDR3 spells CASSSLGQDTGELFF. In DNA, the CDR3 is TGTGCCAGCAGCTCCCTTGGCCAAGACACCGGGGAGCTGTTTTTT.

This clonotype was seen a few times. The chain combines TRBV20-1 with TRBJ2-3; no definite D call. V was shortened by 5 bases and J by 3 bases, with 9 bases between the two germline ends. The CDR3 spans 12 residues. CDR1 is DFQATT, CDR2 SNEGSKA, per germline (reference sequence). This CDR3 is CSALPRTDTQYF. CDR3 DNA sequence: TGCAGTGCTCTCCCCAGGACAGATACGCAGTATTTT.

Many counts were recorded for this clonotype. The chain joins TRBV5-1 to TRBJ2-5; D may be TRBD1 or TRBD2 (5 bases each). The CDR3 has 15 residues. CDR1 SGHRS and CDR2 YFSETQ come from the germline V gene. The V end was cut by 0 bases, the J end by 5 bases, with 14 bases between. The CDR3 DNA follows: TGCGCCAGCAGCTTGGAAGGGGAGTGGGCGGAGACCCAGTACTTC. As protein: CASSLEGEWAETQYF.

This clonotype was picked up many times. The chain combines TRBV3-1 with TRBJ2-1; D possibly corresponds to TRBD1 (5 bases). V was cut by 1 base and J by 4 bases, with 14 bases left in between. There are 16 residues in the CDR3. Germline loops: CDR1 LGHDT, CDR2 YNNKEL (reference sequence). CDR3 nucleotides: TGTGCCAGCAGCCAAGGGGGCCGCCCCACGTACAATGAGCAGTTCTTC. Protein: CASSQGGRPTYNEQFF.

This clonotype was recorded many times. The chain carries TRBV27 and TRBJ2-7; no firm D call. CDR1 and CDR2 from the germline V gene are MNHEY and SMNVEV (reference sequence). V was pared by 0 bases and J by 7 bases, with 13 bases between. The CDR3 has 14 residues. The CDR3 sequence: CASSLSEGPGEQYF. In DNA form, the CDR3 reads TGTGCCAGCAGTTTATCGGAAGGTCCCGGGGAGCAGTACTTC.

This clonotype occurred many times. The gene calls are TRBV12-3 or TRBV12-4 and TRBJ2-3, with 9 bases fitting TRBD2. Losses at the gene ends were 5 bases for V and 3 bases for J; bases not matched to a gene: 15. The CDR3 sequence is 18 residues long. Here the CDR3 DNA reads TGTGCCAGCAGTCAGCCCCTGAGTAGAGCGGGAGGTACAGATACGCAGTATTTT. This encodes CASSQPLSRAGGTDTQYF.

This clonotype was counted a few times. The CDR3 DNA sequence: TGCAGCGTCAAACAGGGATACGAGCAGTACTTC. It specifies CSVKQGYEQYF. V gene TRBV29-1 combines with J gene TRBJ2-7; perhaps TRBD1 as D (6 bases). Germline V gene lookup returns CDR1 SQVTM and CDR2 ANQGSEA. The germline V and J ends were trimmed by 6 bases and 4 bases, with 10 bases remaining between them. This CDR3 contains 11 residues.

This rearrangement joins TRBV19 to TRBJ1-1; D is unresolved. Germline-derived CDR1 and CDR2 are LNHDA and SQIVND (reference sequence). The CDR3 is 14 amino acids. Trimming took 6 bases from V and 4 from J, leaving 15 bases between them. Here the CDR3 DNA reads TGTGCCAGTAGGATCGGTTACGACTTCACTGAAGCTTTCTTT. As protein: CASRIGYDFTEAFF.

This clonotype was observed many times. J is TRBJ1-2 and V is TRBV20-1; 8 bases are a match to TRBD1. Germline V lookup: CDR1 DFQATT, CDR2 SNEGSKA (reference sequence). The CDR3 length is 13 residues. With 4 bases clipped from V and 6 bases from J, the junction kept 7 bases outside the gene matches. The CDR3, as DNA: TGCAGTGCTACCCCAGGGGGCGCTGATGGCTACACCTTC. Encoded protein: CSATPGGADGYTF.